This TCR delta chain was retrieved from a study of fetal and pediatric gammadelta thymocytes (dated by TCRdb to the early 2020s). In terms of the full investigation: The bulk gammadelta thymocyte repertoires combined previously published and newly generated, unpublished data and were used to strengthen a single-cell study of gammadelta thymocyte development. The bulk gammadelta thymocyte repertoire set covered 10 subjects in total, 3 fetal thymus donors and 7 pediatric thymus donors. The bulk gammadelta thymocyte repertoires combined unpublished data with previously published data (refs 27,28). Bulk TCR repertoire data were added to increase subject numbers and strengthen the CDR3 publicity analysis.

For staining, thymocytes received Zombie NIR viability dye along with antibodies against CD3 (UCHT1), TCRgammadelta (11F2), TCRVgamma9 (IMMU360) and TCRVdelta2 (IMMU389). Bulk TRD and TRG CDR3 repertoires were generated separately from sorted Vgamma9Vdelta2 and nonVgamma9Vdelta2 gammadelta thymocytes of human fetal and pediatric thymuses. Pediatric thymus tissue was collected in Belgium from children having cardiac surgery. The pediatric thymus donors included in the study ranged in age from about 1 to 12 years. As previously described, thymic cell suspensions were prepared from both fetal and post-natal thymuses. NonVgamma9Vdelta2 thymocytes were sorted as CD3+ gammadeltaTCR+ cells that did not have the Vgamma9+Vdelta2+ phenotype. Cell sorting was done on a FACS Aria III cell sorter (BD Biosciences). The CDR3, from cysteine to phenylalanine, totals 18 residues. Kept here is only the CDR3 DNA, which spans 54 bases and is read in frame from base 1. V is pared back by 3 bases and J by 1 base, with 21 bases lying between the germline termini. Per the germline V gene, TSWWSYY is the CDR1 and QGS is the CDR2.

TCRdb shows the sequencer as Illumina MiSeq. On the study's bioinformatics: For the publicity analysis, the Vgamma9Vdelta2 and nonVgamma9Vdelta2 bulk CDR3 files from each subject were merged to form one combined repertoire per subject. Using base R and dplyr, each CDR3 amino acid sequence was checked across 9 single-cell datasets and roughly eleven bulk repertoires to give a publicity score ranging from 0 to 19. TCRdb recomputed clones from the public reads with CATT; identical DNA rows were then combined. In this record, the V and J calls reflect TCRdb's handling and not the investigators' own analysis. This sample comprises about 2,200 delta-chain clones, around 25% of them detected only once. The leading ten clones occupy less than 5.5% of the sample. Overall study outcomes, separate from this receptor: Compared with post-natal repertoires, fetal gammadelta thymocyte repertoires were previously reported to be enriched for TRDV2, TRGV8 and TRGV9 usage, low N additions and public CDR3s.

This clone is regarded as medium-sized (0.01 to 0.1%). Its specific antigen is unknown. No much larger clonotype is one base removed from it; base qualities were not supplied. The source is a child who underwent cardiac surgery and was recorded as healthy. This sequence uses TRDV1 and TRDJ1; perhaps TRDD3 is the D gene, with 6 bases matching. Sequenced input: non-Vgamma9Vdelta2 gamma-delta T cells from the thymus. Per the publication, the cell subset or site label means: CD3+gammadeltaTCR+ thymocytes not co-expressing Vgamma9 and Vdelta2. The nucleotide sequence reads TGTGCTCTTGGGGATTCTTATCCGTCACTTGGGGGCACCGATAAACTCATCTTT. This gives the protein CALGDSYPSLGGTDKLIF.